Ten or more counts support the clone carrying this T cell receptor beta chain. Its target is not known. Alongside a J-beta primer mix, a sample-barcoded 5' primer served in a second PCR lasting about 7 to 11 cycles. TCRdb recomputed calls from the 5' RACE reads with MiXCR, one row per CDR3 protein. The sample lists 800,000 to 950,000 distinct CDR3 sequences, around 49% occurring once. This record belongs to a study of blood T cells in healthy people across ages. Study-wide findings and caveats: The study found TCR beta diversity correlated strongly with naive T cell percentage. The study regarded diversity estimates from one million T cells as underestimates.

Peripheral blood, about 10 milliliters per donor, was collected. Looked up from germline, CDR1 is SGHVS and CDR2 is FQNEAQ. The CDR3 extends over 16 amino acids. Trimming cost V 4 bases and J 6 bases; bases outside gene matches: 9. This chain connects TRBV7-8 to TRBJ2-3, with 11 bases fitting TRBD2. The receptor was isolated from a man aged 30 to 45 in good health. Sequencing was done on a sample of blood. For the CDR3, the DNA is TGTGCCAGCAGCTCTCAGACTAGCGGGGCTGCGGATACGCAGTATTTT. This gives the protein CASSSQTSGAADTQYF.